This TCR beta chain was sequenced in a study of blood T cell repertoires in COVID-19 (dated by TCRdb to 2020 to 2022). Concerning the study at large: Samples covering the acute and convalescent phases of COVID-19 were provided by collaborators in the United States, Italy and Spain. The material from the prospective study consisted of cDNA or gDNA derived from T cells, B-cell-depleted T cells, or PBMCs. Deeply sampled blood TCRbeta repertoires from subjects exposed to, actively infected with, or recovered from COVID-19 were included in the dataset. A freely available public database, intended as a resource for researchers studying the immune response to SARS-CoV-2, is where the repertoires were released. Samples were obtained from the ongoing ImmuneRACE study (first 160 participants) and from 950 to 1,500 subjects provided by 6 global collaborators. Nearly every sample came with metadata listing a de-identified subject ID, COVID-19 status, age in years and sex. Where HLA class I and class II types were available, the types were taken from metadata supplied by the sample provider, not from assay-based typing. General study outcomes and caveats: The amount of clinical and demographic metadata varied by source and participant and was provided uncurated.

In Seattle, one collaborating source enrolled patients while the infection was active and tracked those patients longitudinally over the course of disease. Each collaborating institution followed its own protocols to collect whole blood in K2EDTA tubes. For TCRbeta analysis, collaborator samples were shipped as frozen whole blood, as isolated PBMCs, or as DNA extracted from either sample type. As concerns this clone: Its antigen remains undetermined. It has no much larger one-base neighbor in the sample; base qualities were not kept.

According to the germline V gene, CDR1 reads SGHDT and CDR2 reads YYEEEE. Compared with germline, V lacks 0 bases and J lacks 5 bases; bases without a gene match: 6. The CDR3 starts with the cysteine, ends with the phenylalanine, and has 15 residues. Only CDR3 DNA remains: 45 bases, in frame from the first base. The immunoSEQ Assay, a bias-controlled multiplex PCR, was used to amplify TCRbeta CDR3 regions from genomic DNA. The original methods were these. The number of nucleated cells in each sample was estimated from the amplification of reference gene primers within the assay. To quantify the absolute abundance of each unique TCRbeta CDR3 rearrangement, sequence reads were collapsed and filtered. For each sample, productive Simpson clonality was calculated as the square root of Simpson's diversity index over productive rearrangements. TCRdb provides this immuneACCESS table in a form limited to in-frame rearrangements. Some clones are lacking; in checked studies, under half of them reflect an unresolved V gene, and why the rest are absent is not known. That table gives V, J and clone size, and the DNA gave D and trimming. The sample contains tens of thousands of clones, 75% to 85% of them found a single time. Of the sample, 4% to 6% is held by the ten largest clones.

The sequenced sample consisted of peripheral blood. The V and J segments used are TRBV5-6 and TRBJ2-5, and 8 junctional nucleotides match TRBD2. The sequence came from a man aged 80 or over with COVID-19, enrolled during active disease. This receptor has the CDR3 CASSLVGLAGETQYF. The bases read TGTGCCAGCAGCTTGGTTGGGCTAGCGGGTGAGACCCAGTACTTC. The full variable domain, completed from the reference TRBV5-6 and TRBJ2-5 proteins outside the CDR3, reads DAGVTQSPTHLIKTRGQQVTLRCSPKSGHDTVSWYQQALGQGPQFIFQYYEEEERQRGNFPDRFSGHQFPNYSSELNVNALLLGDSALYLCASSLVGLAGETQYFGPGTRLLVL.